One sample yielded the 9 T cell receptor beta chains listed below, sequenced in a study of T cell responses to AZD1222 COVID-19 vaccine. Clones were read by immunoSEQ multiplex PCR, and TCRdb kept only the in-frame ones, dropping some. In the table there are 130,000 to 150,000 clones, around 90% of which are singletons. The source material was peripheral blood, sampled on day 0 of MenACWY control vaccination. The source is an adult in good health.

The chain is built from TRBV4-2 and TRBJ1-1; no clear D. Trimming shortened V by 4 bases and J by 2 bases, and 8 bases separated the two germline ends. The CDR3 covers 13 residues. Germline V gene sequence: CDR1 LGHNA, CDR2 YNFKEQ. CDR3 protein: CASSPQANTEAFF. The CDR3 bases are TGTGCCAGCAGCCCCCAGGCTAACACTGAAGCTTTCTTT.

V is TRBV29-1 and J is TRBJ2-7, with TRBD1 identical over 8 bases. Germline V CDR1 and CDR2: SQVTM, ANQGSEA. The CDR3 is 12 amino acids. V shed 4 bases, J shed 6 bases, and the junction held 5 bases outside the gene matches. CDR3 residues: CSVGQGKSEQYF. CDR3 nucleotides: TGCAGCGTTGGACAGGGGAAAAGCGAGCAGTACTTC.

The table lists this clone with a few counts. This sequence joins TRBV7-9 and TRBJ1-2, with D perhaps matching TRBD1 (6 bases). CDR3 length: 14 amino acids. Trimming took 3 bases from V and 5 from J, leaving 13 bases between them. Per the germline V gene, CDR1 is SEHNR and CDR2 is FQNEAQ (reference sequence). The CDR3 nucleotides read TGTGCCAGCAGCTTCCAGACAGGCCCTTATGGCTACACCTTC. It translates to CASSFQTGPYGYTF.

The V call is TRBV4-1, the J call TRBJ1-5; the match to TRBD1 covers 7 bases. This CDR3 comprises 17 residues. The germline V gene encodes CDR1 MGHRA and CDR2 YSYEKL. The V gene end was trimmed by 1 base and the J gene end by 0 bases; junction bases not matched to a gene: 6. In nucleotides, the CDR3 is TGCGCCAGCAGCCAAGTTGGAGGGGGCTCTAGCAATCAGCCCCAGCATTTT. Translation gives CASSQVGGGSSNQPQHF.

The rearrangement joins TRBV19 to TRBJ1-5; possibly TRBD1 for D (6 bases). The V end lost 8 bases, the J end lost 3 bases, and 23 bases lay between the germline ends. Germline V gene lookup returns CDR1 LNHDA and CDR2 SQIVND (reference sequence). This CDR3 has 17 amino acids. CDR3 sequence: CASSPWGGGSVNQPQHF. The CDR3 DNA follows: TGTGCCAGTTCTCCATGGGGAGGGGGTTCGGTCAATCAGCCCCAGCATTTT.

This clone was seen just once. The chain links TRBV24-1 to TRBJ1-5; D unclear. This CDR3 comprises 12 residues. V was cut by 4 bases and J by 6 bases, with 6 bases left in between. Germline values: CDR1 KGHDR, CDR2 SFDVKD. The CDR3 sequence: CATSDQGQPQHF. In DNA form, the CDR3 reads TGTGCCACCAGTGACCAAGGTCAGCCCCAGCATTTT.

The chain links TRBV30 to TRBJ1-1; no reliable D call. Germline V gene lookup returns CDR1 GTSNPN and CDR2 SVGIG (reference sequence). The length of the CDR3 is 14 residues. Trimming removed 2 bases from V and 0 bases from J, with 10 bases in between. The CDR3 sequence: CAWSRRTMNTEAFF. The CDR3 region has the DNA TGTGCCTGGAGTAGGAGAACCATGAACACTGAAGCTTTCTTT.

This chain connects TRBV5-1 to TRBJ1-5; 9 bases are shared with TRBD1. Per the germline V gene, CDR1 is SGHRS and CDR2 is YFSETQ. The V and J ends lost 5 bases and 4 bases, in that order; junction bases with no gene match: 7. The CDR3 length is 15 residues. In DNA form, the CDR3 reads TGCGCCAGCAGAAGGGGACAGGGACCAAATCAGCCCCAGCATTTT. This sequence encodes CASRRGQGPNQPQHF.

The chain is built from TRBV19 and TRBJ2-1; perhaps TRBD2 as D (5 bases). The ends were cut back, 5 bases at V and 4 bases at J, with 9 bases in the middle. The CDR3 totals 13 residues. Per the germline V gene, CDR1 is LNHDA and CDR2 is SQIVND (reference sequence). The CDR3 protein is CASSGDYYNEQFF. CDR3 in DNA: TGTGCCAGTAGTGGAGACTATTACAATGAGCAGTTCTTC.